This T cell receptor beta chain is from a study of shared clonotypes between healthy human individuals. Findings of the study overall: The four-donor shared clonotypes exceeded non-shared clonotypes in generation probability, with non-shared ones scoring lower. For naive CD4 cells, roughly 5% of clonotypes were shared across a handful of donors. Only blood samples were collected, and tissue repertoires likely differ.

Replicate PCRs run on sorted subsets employed around 200 ng DNA, 30,000 to 35,000 T cell genomes. The method was immunoSEQ multiplex PCR; TCRdb's version includes in-frame clones alone and lacks a portion of them. The table has approximately 2.4 million clones, 90% to 96% seen once. The CDR3 sequence is 15 residues long. Germline assignment: CDR1 SGHAT and CDR2 FQNNGV. The count of this clone is one. The antigen remains unidentified. A far larger clone differs by one base, so this is likely a read error. The same CDR3 can be traced to other DNA sequences in this sample. The sequence was collected from a man aged 18 to 29 in good health. Sequenced input: naive CD4+ T cells sorted from blood. Subset given: CD45RA+ positively selected. The chain is built from TRBV11-2 and TRBJ2-7; 10 positions match TRBD1. Here the CDR3 DNA reads TGTGCTAGCAGCTCCCGGGGACAGGGGAGTGGGGAGCAGTACTTC. Encoded protein: CASSSRGQGSGEQYF.